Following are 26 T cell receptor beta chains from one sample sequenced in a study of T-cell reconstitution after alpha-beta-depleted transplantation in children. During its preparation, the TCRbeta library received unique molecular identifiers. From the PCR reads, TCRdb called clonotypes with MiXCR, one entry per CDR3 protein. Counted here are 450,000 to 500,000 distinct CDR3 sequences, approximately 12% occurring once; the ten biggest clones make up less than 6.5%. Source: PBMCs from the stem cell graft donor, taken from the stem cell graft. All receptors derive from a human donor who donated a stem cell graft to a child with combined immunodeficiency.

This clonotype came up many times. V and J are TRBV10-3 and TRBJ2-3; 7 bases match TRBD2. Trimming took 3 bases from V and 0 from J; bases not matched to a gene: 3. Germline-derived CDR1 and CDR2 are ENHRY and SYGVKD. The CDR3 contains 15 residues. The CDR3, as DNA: TGTGCCATCAGTGAAGGGAGGGCTAGCACAGATACGCAGTATTTT. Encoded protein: CAISEGRASTDTQYF.

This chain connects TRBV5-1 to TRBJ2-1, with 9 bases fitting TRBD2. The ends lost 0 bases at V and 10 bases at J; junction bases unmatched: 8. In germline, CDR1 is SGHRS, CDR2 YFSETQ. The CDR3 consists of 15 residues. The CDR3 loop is CASSLDSGGRGEQFF. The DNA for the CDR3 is TGCGCCAGCAGCTTGGATAGCGGGGGCCGGGGGGAGCAGTTCTTC.

CDR3 DNA sequence: TGTGCCAGCAACCACCCAAGCGGGCGGACAGATACGCAGTATTTT. Protein: CASNHPSGRTDTQYF. The chain couples TRBV7-2 to TRBJ2-3; D is possibly TRBD2 (6 bases). CDR3 length equals 15 residues. Germline assignment: CDR1 SGHTA and CDR2 FQGNSA. The V end was cut by 7 bases, the J end by 3 bases, with 17 bases between.

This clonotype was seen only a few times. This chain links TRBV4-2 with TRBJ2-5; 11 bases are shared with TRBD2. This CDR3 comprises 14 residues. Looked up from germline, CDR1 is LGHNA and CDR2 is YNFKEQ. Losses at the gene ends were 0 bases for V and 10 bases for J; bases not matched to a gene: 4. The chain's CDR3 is CASSQDRLAGYQYF. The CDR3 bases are TGTGCCAGCAGCCAAGACCGACTAGCGGGGTACCAGTACTTC.

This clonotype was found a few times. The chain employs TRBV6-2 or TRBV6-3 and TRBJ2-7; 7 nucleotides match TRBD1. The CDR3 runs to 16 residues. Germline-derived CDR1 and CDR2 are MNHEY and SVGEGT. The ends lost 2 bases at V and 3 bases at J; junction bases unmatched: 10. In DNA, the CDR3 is TGTGCCAGCAGTTACCACCTGGGTGACAGGGACTACGAGCAGTACTTC. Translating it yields CASSYHLGDRDYEQYF.

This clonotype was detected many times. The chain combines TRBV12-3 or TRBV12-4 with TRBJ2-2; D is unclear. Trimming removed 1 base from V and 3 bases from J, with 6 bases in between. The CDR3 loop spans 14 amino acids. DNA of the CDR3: TGTGCCAGCAGTTTAGTCCCTTACACCGGGGAGCTGTTTTTT. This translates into CASSLVPYTGELFF.

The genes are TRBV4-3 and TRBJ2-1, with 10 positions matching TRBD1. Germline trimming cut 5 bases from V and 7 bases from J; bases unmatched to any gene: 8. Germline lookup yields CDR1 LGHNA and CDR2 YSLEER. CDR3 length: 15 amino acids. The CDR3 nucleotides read TGCGCCAGCAGCTCCGGGACAGGGGAATCAAATGAGCAGTTCTTC. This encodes CASSSGTGESNEQFF.

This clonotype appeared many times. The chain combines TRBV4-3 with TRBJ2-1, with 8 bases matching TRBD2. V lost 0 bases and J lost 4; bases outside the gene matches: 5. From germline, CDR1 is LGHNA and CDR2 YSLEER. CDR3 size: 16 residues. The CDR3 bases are TGCGCCAGCAGCCAAGAGGTACTAGCGGCTTACAATGAGCAGTTCTTC. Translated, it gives CASSQEVLAAYNEQFF.

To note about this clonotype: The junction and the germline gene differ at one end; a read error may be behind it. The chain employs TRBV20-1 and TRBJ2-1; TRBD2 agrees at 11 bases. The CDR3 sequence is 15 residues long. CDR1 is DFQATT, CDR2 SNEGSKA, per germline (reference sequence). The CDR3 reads CSTSGGLFSYNEQFF. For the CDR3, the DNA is TGCAGTACTAGCGGGGGCCTCTTTTCCTACAATGAGCAGTTCTTC.

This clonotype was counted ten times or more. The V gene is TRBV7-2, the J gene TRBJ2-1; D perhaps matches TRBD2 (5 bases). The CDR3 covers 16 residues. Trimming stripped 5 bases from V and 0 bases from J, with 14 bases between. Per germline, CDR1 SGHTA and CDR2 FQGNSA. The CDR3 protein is CASSRTPTSSYNEQFF. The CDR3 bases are TGTGCCAGCAGCCGAACACCTACTAGCTCCTACAATGAGCAGTTCTTC.

CDR3 in DNA: TGTGCCAGCAGCTTAGAGGACAGGGGTCACAATGAGCAGTTCTTC. This encodes CASSLEDRGHNEQFF. V usage is TRBV11-3 and J usage is TRBJ2-1, with TRBD1 identical over 9 bases. The J segment lost 5 bases and the V segment lost 0 bases, leaving 2 bases of the junction unmatched. From germline, CDR1 is SGHNT and CDR2 YENEEA. CDR3 length: 15 residues.

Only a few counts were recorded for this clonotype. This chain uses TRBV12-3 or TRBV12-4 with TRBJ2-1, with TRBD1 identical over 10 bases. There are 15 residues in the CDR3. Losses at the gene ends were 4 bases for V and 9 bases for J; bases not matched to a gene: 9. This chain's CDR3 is CASSSSPDRGIEQFF. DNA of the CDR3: TGTGCCAGCAGTTCCTCTCCGGACAGGGGGATTGAGCAGTTCTTC.

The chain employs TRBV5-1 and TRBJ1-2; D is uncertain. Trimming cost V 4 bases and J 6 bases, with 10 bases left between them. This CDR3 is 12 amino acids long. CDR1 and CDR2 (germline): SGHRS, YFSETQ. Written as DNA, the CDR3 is TGCGCCAGCAGCCCAGAAGGGAATGGCTACACCTTC. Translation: CASSPEGNGYTF. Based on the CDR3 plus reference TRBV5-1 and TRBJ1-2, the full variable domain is KAGVTQTPRYLIKTRGQQVTLSCSPISGHRSVSWYQQTPGQGLQFLFEYFSETQRNKGNFPGRFSGRQFSNSRSEMNVSTLELGDSALYLCASSPEGNGYTFGSGTRLTVV.

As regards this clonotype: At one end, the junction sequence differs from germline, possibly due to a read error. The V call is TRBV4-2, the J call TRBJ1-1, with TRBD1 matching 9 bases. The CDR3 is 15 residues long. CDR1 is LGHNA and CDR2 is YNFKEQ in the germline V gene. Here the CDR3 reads CASSQDQVTGGKSVF. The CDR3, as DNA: TGTGCCAGCAGCCAAGATCAAGTGACAGGGGGAAAGTCGGTCTTT.

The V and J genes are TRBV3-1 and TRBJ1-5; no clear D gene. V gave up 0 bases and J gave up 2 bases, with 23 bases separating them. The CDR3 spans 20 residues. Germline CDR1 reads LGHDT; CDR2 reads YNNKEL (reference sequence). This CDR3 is CASSQEEARRTGKGNQPQHF. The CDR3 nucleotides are TGTGCCAGCAGCCAAGAAGAAGCCCGGAGGACGGGGAAGGGCAATCAGCCCCAGCATTTT. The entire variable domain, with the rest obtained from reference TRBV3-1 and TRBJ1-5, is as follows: DTAVSQTPKYLVTQMGNDKSIKCEQNLGHDTMYWYKQDSKKFLKIMFSYNNKELIINETVPNRFSPKSPDKAHLNLHINSLELGDSAVYFCASSQEEARRTGKGNQPQHFGDGTRLSIL.

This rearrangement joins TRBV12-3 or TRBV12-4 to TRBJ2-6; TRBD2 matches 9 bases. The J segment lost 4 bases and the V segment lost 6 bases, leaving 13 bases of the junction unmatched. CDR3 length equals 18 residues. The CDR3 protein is CASSSEIAGGPGANVLTF. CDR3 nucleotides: TGTGCCAGCAGCTCCGAGATCGCGGGAGGGCCGGGGGCCAACGTCCTGACTTTC.

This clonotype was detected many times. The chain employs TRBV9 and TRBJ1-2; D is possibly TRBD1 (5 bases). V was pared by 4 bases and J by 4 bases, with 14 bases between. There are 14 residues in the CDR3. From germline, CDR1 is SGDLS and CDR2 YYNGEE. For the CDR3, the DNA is TGTGCCAGCAGCCCTGCAGGGCCTAGCTATGGCTACACCTTC. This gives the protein CASSPAGPSYGYTF.

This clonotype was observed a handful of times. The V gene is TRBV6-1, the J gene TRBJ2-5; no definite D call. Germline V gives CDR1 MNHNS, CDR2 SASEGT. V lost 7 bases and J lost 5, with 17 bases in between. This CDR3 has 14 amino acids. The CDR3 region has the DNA TGTGCCAGCACCAACGACCCCCTTGGGGAGACCCAGTACTTC. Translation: CASTNDPLGETQYF.

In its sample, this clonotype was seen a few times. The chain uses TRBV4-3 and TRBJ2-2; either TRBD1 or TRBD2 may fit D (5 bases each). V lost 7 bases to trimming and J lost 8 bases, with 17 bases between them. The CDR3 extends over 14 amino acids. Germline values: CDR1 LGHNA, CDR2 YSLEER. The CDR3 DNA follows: TGCGCCAGCAACCAGAGGGATAGGGGAGGGGAGCTGTTTTTT. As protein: CASNQRDRGGELFF.

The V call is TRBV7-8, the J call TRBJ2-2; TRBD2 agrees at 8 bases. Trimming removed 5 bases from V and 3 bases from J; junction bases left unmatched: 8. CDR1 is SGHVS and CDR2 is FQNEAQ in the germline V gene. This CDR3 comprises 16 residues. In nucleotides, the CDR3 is TGTGCCAGCAGCATACCGGGACTAGGGGACACCGGGGAGCTGTTTTTT. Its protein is CASSIPGLGDTGELFF.

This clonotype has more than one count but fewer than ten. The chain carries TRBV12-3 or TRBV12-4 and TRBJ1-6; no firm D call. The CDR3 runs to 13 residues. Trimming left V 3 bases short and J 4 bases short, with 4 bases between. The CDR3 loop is CASSFGYNSPLHF. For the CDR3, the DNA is TGTGCCAGCAGTTTCGGGTATAATTCACCCCTCCACTTT.

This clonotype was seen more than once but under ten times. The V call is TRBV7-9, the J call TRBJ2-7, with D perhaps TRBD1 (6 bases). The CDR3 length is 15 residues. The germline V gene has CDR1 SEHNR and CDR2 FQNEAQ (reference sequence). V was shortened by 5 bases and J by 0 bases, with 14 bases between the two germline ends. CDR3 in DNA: TGTGCCAGCAGCCACAGGGCTCGATCCTCCTACGAGCAGTACTTC. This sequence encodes CASSHRARSSYEQYF.

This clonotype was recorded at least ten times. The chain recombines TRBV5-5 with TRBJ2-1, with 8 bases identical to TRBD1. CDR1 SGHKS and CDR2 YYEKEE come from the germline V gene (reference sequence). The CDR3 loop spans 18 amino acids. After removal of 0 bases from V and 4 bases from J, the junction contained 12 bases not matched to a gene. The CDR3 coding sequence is TGTGCCAGCAGCTTGGGGCAGGGGGCAGCGGACCTTTACAATGAGCAGTTCTTC. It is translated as CASSLGQGAADLYNEQFF. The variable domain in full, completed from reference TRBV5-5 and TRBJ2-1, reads DAGVTQSPTHLIKTRGQQVTLRCSPISGHKSVSWYQQVLGQGPQFIFQYYEKEERGRGNFPDRFSARQFPNYSSELNVNALLLGDSALYLCASSLGQGAADLYNEQFFGPGTRLTVL.

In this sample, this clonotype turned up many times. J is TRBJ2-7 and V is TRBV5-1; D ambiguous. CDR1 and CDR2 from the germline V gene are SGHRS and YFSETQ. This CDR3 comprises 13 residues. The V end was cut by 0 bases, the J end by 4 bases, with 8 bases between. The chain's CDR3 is CASSLDTTYEQYF. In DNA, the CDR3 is TGCGCCAGCAGCTTGGACACAACATACGAGCAGTACTTC.

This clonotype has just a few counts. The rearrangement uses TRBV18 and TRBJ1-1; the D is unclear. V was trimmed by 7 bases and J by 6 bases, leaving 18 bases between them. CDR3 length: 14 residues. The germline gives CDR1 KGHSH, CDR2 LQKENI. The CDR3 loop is CASFVDRLIAEAFF. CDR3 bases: TGTGCCAGCTTCGTCGACCGATTGATTGCTGAAGCTTTCTTT.

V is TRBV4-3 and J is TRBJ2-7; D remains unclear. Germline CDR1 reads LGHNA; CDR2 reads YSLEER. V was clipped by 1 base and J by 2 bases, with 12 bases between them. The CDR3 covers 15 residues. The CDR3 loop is CASSQGKGYTYEQYF. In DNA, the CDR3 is TGCGCCAGCAGCCAAGGGAAGGGTTACACCTACGAGCAGTACTTC.